This T cell receptor (beta chain) was sequenced in a study of cytomegalovirus exposure and HLA in healthy donors. Notes on the study in general: The study labeled roughly 160 TCR beta chains cytomegalovirus-associated. In terms of immune exposure information, only CMV serostatus was available. In vitro, a few CMV-associated chains proved specific for CMV antigens.

This CDR3 region has 15 residues. Trimming at V came to 4 bases and at J to 7 bases, leaving 12 bases not matched to a gene. Germline values: CDR1 SGHTA, CDR2 FQGNSA. The PCR ran on 60 Vbeta and 13 Jbeta primers. TCRdb keeps only in-frame clones here, not all; method: immunoSEQ multiplex PCR. The repertoire consists of 100,000 or so clones, with 60% to 75% occurring once and the leading ten covering 11%. Of note for this clone: Its cognate antigen is unknown.

The chain joins TRBV7-2 to TRBJ2-7; 8 positions agree with TRBD1. Sequenced sample: PBMCs. The receptor was isolated from a man aged 35-49 years in good health and CMV-seropositive. The chain's CDR3 is CASSYLGQGAREQYF. The CDR3 bases are TGTGCCAGCAGCTACCTAGGACAGGGAGCGAGGGAGCAGTACTTC.